This T cell receptor beta chain is from a study of T cells in Graves' hyperthyroidism and ophthalmopathy. Notes on the study in general: In blood, most of the thyroid clonotypes expanded above 0.001 were also present.

Worth noting for this clonotype: Antigen specificity is unknown.

The investigators amplified TCR beta CDR3 regions from RNA transcripts. During a first-round RT-PCR of the TCR CDR3, the HTBI primer set was used. TCRdb analysed the multiplex PCR reads with MiXCR anew, one entry per CDR3 protein. The sample comprises about 180,000 distinct CDR3 sequences, 15% to 20% of which are singletons, and 25% to 30% rests with the top ten. The CDR3 has 15 amino acids. CDR1 MNHNS and CDR2 SASEGT come from the germline V gene. V lost 5 bases, J lost 6 bases, and 19 bases lay in between. The clonotype comes from a woman aged 50 to 60 with Graves' hyperthyroidism. The chain recombines TRBV6-1 with TRBJ1-2; tentatively, D is TRBD1 (5 bases). The sequenced sample was blood. CDR3 sequence (DNA): TGTGCCAGCAGTCCACAGGTTCCAAGGCTTCATGGCTACACCTTC. This translates into CASSPQVPRLHGYTF.